This record looks at one T cell receptor beta chain sequence and its context. The sample belongs to a study of tumor-infiltrating lymphocytes in primary liver carcinoma. They got blood RNA out of unsorted whole blood and also pulled out germline DNA. Before the surgical procedure, four milliliters of peripheral blood were collected. There are 15 residues in the CDR3. Per the germline V gene, CDR1 is SGHAT and CDR2 is FQNNGV. V was clipped by 8 bases and J by 3 bases, with 16 bases between them. Making TCR beta cDNA involved around 540 ng total RNA and a constant-region primer. It was through three nested multiplex PCR rounds of slightly modified ARM-PCR that TCR beta libraries arose. Primers for the first two PCR rounds were TRBV1-TRBV30 forward primers and a C-beta reverse primer (approximately 10 cycles per round). TCRdb reprocessed the multiplex PCR reads with MiXCR, giving one entry per CDR3 protein. The repertoire holds 300,000 to 350,000 distinct CDR3 sequences, with around three fifths as singletons.

This receptor was identified in a woman in her thirties with primary liver carcinoma and hepatitis B virus infection. The chain has TRBV11-2 and TRBJ1-4; a weak D match, TRBD1 (6 bases). The material sequenced was peripheral blood. The CDR3 DNA is TGTGCCAGCGGCATCAGGGGTCTCCCTAATGAAAAACTGTTTTTT. It is translated as CASGIRGLPNEKLFF.